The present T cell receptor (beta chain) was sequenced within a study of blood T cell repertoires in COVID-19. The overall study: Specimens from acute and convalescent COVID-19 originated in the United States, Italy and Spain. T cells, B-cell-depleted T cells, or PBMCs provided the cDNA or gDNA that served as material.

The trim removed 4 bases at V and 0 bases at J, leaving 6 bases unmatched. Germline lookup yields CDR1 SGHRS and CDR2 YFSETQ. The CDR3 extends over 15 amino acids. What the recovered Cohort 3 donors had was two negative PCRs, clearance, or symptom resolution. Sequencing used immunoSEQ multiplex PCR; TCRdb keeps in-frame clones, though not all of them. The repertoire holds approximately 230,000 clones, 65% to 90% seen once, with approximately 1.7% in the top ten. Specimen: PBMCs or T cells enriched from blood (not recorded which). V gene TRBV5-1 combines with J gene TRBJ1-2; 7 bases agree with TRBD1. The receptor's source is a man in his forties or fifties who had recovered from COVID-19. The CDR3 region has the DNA TGCGCCAGCAGCCCGGGACAGACATCTAACTATGGCTACACCTTC. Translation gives CASSPGQTSNYGYTF.